This T cell receptor (beta chain) was captured by sequencing in a study of cytomegalovirus exposure and HLA in healthy donors. Findings and caveats of the study: Sequencing likely produced, as an artifact, a cluster of highly shared sequence variants. Later analysis identified a missense DCLRE1C variant that was linked to TCR beta V- and J-gene trimming.

V gave up 3 bases and J gave up 7 bases; unmatched junction bases: 6. CDR3 length equals 16 residues. In germline, CDR1 is SGHNT, CDR2 YYREEE (reference sequence). In the PCR, 60 Vbeta and 13 Jbeta primers were used. Assay: immunoSEQ multiplex PCR; the TCRdb copy retains only in-frame clones and omits some. The profile shows about 140,000 clones, over 65% of them singletons. A word on this clone: Its antigen is unidentified.

This rearrangement joins TRBV5-4 to TRBJ2-3; 15 bases align to TRBD2. The clonotype was recovered from a woman in her twenties or thirties in good health and CMV-seronegative. Sequencing used PBMCs. The CDR3, as DNA: TGTGCCAGCAGCTGGACGGGACTAGCGGGGGGAAATACGCAGTATTTT. Amino acids: CASSWTGLAGGNTQYF.